The subject of this entry is one T cell receptor beta chain. This entry belongs to a study of blood T cell repertoires in COVID-19. TCRdb keeps only in-frame clones here, not all; method: immunoSEQ multiplex PCR. Of around 250,000 clones in the sample, roughly 89% were seen once. This receptor was obtained from a woman in her 40s who had recovered from COVID-19. Sequencing used peripheral blood.

This chain's CDR3 is CASSIDQAWIYGYTF. The CDR3 coding sequence is TGTGCCAGTAGTATAGATCAAGCGTGGATTTATGGCTACACCTTC. This sequence joins TRBV19 and TRBJ1-2; unclear D gene. Per germline, CDR1 LNHDA and CDR2 SQIVND (reference sequence). CDR3 length: 15 amino acids. V gave up 0 bases and J gave up 5 bases, with 13 bases separating them.